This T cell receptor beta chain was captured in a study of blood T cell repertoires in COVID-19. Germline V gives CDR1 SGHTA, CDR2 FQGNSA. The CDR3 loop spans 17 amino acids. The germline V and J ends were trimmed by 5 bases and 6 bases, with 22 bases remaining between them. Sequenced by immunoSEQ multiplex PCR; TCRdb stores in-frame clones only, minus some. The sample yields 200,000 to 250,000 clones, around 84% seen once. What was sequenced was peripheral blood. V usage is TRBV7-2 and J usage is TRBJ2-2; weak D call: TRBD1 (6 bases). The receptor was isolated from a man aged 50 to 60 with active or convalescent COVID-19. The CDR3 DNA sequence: TGTGCCAGCAGCAGAGGACCGGGACAATCCAACTCCGGGGAGCTGTTTTTT. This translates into CASSRGPGQSNSGELFF.